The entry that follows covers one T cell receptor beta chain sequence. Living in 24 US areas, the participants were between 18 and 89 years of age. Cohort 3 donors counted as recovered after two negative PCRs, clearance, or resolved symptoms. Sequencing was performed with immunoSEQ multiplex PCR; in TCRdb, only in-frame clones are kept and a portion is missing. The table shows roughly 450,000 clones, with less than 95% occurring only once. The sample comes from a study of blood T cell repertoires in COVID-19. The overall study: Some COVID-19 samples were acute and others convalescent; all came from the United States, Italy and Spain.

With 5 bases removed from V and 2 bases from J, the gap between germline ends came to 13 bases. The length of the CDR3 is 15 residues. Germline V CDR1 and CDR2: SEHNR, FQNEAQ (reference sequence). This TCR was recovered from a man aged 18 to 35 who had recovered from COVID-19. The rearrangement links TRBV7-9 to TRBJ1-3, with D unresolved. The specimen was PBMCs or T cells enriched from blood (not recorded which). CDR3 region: CASSAGAGAGNTIYF. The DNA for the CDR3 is TGTGCCAGCAGCGCGGGCGCCGGGGCTGGAAACACCATATATTTT.